The 20 T cell receptor beta chains below come from one sample, sequenced in a study of T cell changes during pregnancy in multiple sclerosis. TCRdb keeps only in-frame clones here, not all; method: immunoSEQ multiplex PCR. The table lists fewer than 45,000 clones, 80% to 95% of them singletons. Sample: CD4+ T cells from peripheral blood mononuclear cells, taken in the first trimester of pregnancy. All receptors come from a female donor with multiple sclerosis, enrolled in a pregnancy study.

This sequence joins TRBV7-2 and TRBJ2-7; a weak D match, TRBD1 (6 bases). The germline gives CDR1 SGHTA, CDR2 FQGNSA. The germline V and J ends were trimmed by 3 bases and 2 bases, with 17 bases remaining between them. There are 16 residues in the CDR3. The CDR3 protein is CASSLNGQPGPYEQYF. CDR3 nucleotide sequence: TGTGCCAGCAGCTTGAACGGACAGCCGGGTCCCTACGAGCAGTACTTC.

The chain couples TRBV5-1 to TRBJ1-4; 7 nucleotides match TRBD1. The CDR3 consists of 14 residues. Per the germline V gene, CDR1 is SGHRS and CDR2 is YFSETQ. J was trimmed by 7 bases and V by 2 bases; bases with no gene match: 5. Written as DNA, the CDR3 is TGCGCCAGCAGCTTAGGGGGCGTTGTTGAAAAACTGTTTTTT. The encoded protein is CASSLGGVVEKLFF.

This rearrangement joins TRBV7-2 to TRBJ2-1, with TRBD2 matching 8 bases. There are 13 residues in the CDR3. V trimming: 2 bases; J trimming: 13 bases; junction bases outside the gene matches: 7. CDR1 is SGHTA and CDR2 is FQGNSA in the germline V gene. The CDR3 region has the DNA TGTGCCAGCAGCTTACAGCGGGAGTTGCCCCAGTTCTTC. Protein product: CASSLQRELPQFF.

The CDR3 loop is CASPKTGNEVEQYF. The CDR3 DNA follows: TGCGCCAGCCCGAAGACAGGGAATGAGGTCGAGCAGTACTTC. The chain is built from TRBV10-1 and TRBJ2-7; TRBD1 agrees at 7 bases. After removal of 8 bases from V and 6 bases from J, the junction contained 13 bases not matched to a gene. This CDR3 has 14 residues. Germline assignment: CDR1 WNHNN and CDR2 SYGVQD (reference sequence).

The chain links TRBV6-5 to TRBJ2-7, with TRBD2 matching over 10 bases. This CDR3 region has 15 residues. CDR1 and CDR2 from the germline V gene are MNHEY and SVGAGI. V dropped 8 bases and J dropped 1; count of bases not matched to a gene: 8. Here the CDR3 DNA reads TGTGCCAGCTACCCTACTAGCGGGGCATCCTACGAGCAGTACTTC. Amino acids: CASYPTSGASYEQYF.

This sequence joins TRBV2 and TRBJ2-1, with 8 bases that match TRBD2. J lost 6 bases, V lost 4 bases, and 11 bases had no gene match. CDR3 length: 16 residues. Germline CDR1 SNHLY, CDR2 FYNNEI. CDR3 protein: CASSGAGGGPFNEQFF. The CDR3 region has the DNA TGTGCCAGCAGTGGTGCGGGGGGAGGGCCTTTCAATGAGCAGTTCTTC.

The chain is built from TRBV5-1 and TRBJ2-2, with 11 bases lining up with TRBD2. The trim removed 4 bases at V and 7 bases at J, leaving 15 bases unmatched. CDR3 length equals 18 residues. Per the germline V gene, CDR1 is SGHRS and CDR2 is YFSETQ. CDR3 DNA sequence: TGCGCCAGCAGCCGATCATTAGCGGGAGGGCCTACGGGCGGGGAGCTGTTTTTT. Translated: CASSRSLAGGPTGGELFF.

The V gene is TRBV2, the J gene TRBJ2-2; no clear D. Trimming shortened V by 1 base and J by 6 bases, and 6 bases separated the two germline ends. CDR1 is SNHLY, CDR2 FYNNEI, per germline. The CDR3 totals 13 residues. The CDR3 reads CASSEVPAGELFF. CDR3 nucleotide sequence: TGTGCCAGCAGTGAAGTCCCGGCCGGGGAGCTGTTTTTT.

The V and J genes are TRBV27 and TRBJ2-1; 12 bases align to TRBD2. Germline V gives CDR1 MNHEY, CDR2 SMNVEV (reference sequence). The CDR3 length is 17 residues. V shed 2 bases, J shed 3 bases, and the junction held 5 bases outside the gene matches. The CDR3 DNA reads as TGTGCCAGCAGTTTACCCCGGACTAGCGGGAACTACAATGAGCAGTTCTTC. Translation: CASSLPRTSGNYNEQFF.

The gene calls are TRBV27 and TRBJ1-4, with D perhaps TRBD1 (6 bases). Looked up from germline, CDR1 is MNHEY and CDR2 is SMNVEV (reference sequence). V was cut by 5 bases and J by 0 bases, with 10 bases left in between. The CDR3 length is 15 residues. This CDR3 is CASSRNRATNEKLFF. CDR3 DNA: TGTGCCAGCAGTAGGAACAGGGCAACTAATGAAAAACTGTTTTTT.

This clone was detected only once. CDR3 DNA: TGCAGCGGTGGTCCCAGGTTAGCCTACAATGAGCAGTTCTTC. Its translation is CSGGPRLAYNEQFF. The chain uses TRBV29-1 and TRBJ2-1; D uncertain. The CDR3 is made up of 14 amino acids. Germline V lookup: CDR1 SQVTM, CDR2 ANQGSEA. Trimming stripped 7 bases from V and 2 bases from J, with 15 bases between.

This clone occurred once. The rearrangement joins TRBV28 to TRBJ2-7; 7 nucleotides match TRBD2. The V gene end was trimmed by 4 bases and the J gene end by 0 bases; junction bases not matched to a gene: 6. Germline V gives CDR1 MDHEN, CDR2 SYDVKM. This CDR3 is built from 15 residues. The CDR3 nucleotides are TGTGCCAGCAGTTCCCTAGCGGAGTTCTCCTACGAGCAGTACTTC. It encodes CASSSLAEFSYEQYF.

This clone has just one count. The chain recombines TRBV18 with TRBJ2-5, with D tentatively TRBD2 (6 bases). Trimming shortened V by 3 bases and J by 4 bases, and 12 bases separated the two germline ends. Per the germline V gene, CDR1 is KGHSH and CDR2 is LQKENI. CDR3 length: 14 amino acids. CDR3 residues: CASSPNLGGETQYF. The CDR3 coding sequence is TGTGCCAGCTCACCCAACTTGGGGGGAGAGACCCAGTACTTC. The full variable domain, its missing parts supplied by reference TRBV18 and TRBJ2-5, is NAGVMQNPRHLVRRRGQEARLRCSPMKGHSHVYWYRQLPEEGLKFMVYLQKENIIDESGMPKERFSAEFPKEGPSILRIQQVVRGDSAAYFCASSPNLGGETQYFGPGTRLLVL.

This rearrangement joins TRBV7-6 to TRBJ2-7; a weak D match, TRBD2 (6 bases). Trimming stripped 2 bases from V and 0 bases from J, with 11 bases between. Germline values: CDR1 SGHVS, CDR2 FNYEAQ. The CDR3 sequence is 15 residues long. The CDR3 reads CASSLLAQSSYEQYF. As DNA, the CDR3 is TGTGCCAGCAGCTTACTAGCGCAGAGCTCCTACGAGCAGTACTTC.

The V gene is TRBV7-2, the J gene TRBJ2-7; maybe TRBD1 (7 bases). CDR1 is SGHTA, CDR2 FQGNSA, per germline. V gave up 7 bases and J gave up 3 bases, with 16 bases separating them. The CDR3 loop spans 14 amino acids. The CDR3 is CASNGQGGNYEQYF. The CDR3 DNA is TGTGCCAGCAACGGGCAGGGGGGAAACTACGAGCAGTACTTC.

As concerns this clone: This sample includes further DNA sequences coding for the same CDR3. The chain uses TRBV30 and TRBJ2-4; D is possibly TRBD2 (5 bases). Germline CDR1 and CDR2: GTSNPN and SVGIG (reference sequence). V lost 0 bases and J lost 0, with 6 bases in between. The CDR3 extends over 14 amino acids. The CDR3 nucleotides are TGTGCCTGGAGTGTACGGGGAGCCAAAAACATTCAGTACTTC. Residues: CAWSVRGAKNIQYF.

This clone showed up just once. The CDR3 coding sequence is TGTGCCAGCAGCTGGAGGACAGGGGGCGCTTTTAGCTATGGCTACACCTTC. Its protein is CASSWRTGGAFSYGYTF. The J gene is TRBJ1-2, the V gene TRBV5-4; 11 nucleotides line up with TRBD1. Losses at the gene ends were 3 bases for V and 4 bases for J; bases not matched to a gene: 11. The CDR3 has 17 residues. The germline V gene has CDR1 SGHNT and CDR2 YYREEE (reference sequence).

This clone was recorded once. This chain links TRBV9 with TRBJ2-5; 8 positions match TRBD2. Germline V CDR1 and CDR2: SGDLS, YYNGEE. The V and J ends lost 0 bases and 4 bases, in that order; junction bases with no gene match: 5. The CDR3 spans 15 residues. The CDR3 protein is CASSVASGRRETQYF. The CDR3 coding sequence is TGTGCCAGCAGCGTAGCTAGCGGGCGTAGAGAGACCCAGTACTTC.

The genes are TRBV28 and TRBJ2-5; 9 bases map to TRBD1. V lost 6 bases, J lost 11 bases, and 16 bases stayed unmatched. There are 15 residues in the CDR3. Germline CDR1 is MDHEN and CDR2 is SYDVKM. The CDR3, as DNA: TGTGCCAGCAGGCCCGTCCAAGGACAGGGGTCGGGTCAGTACTTC. Translation gives CASRPVQGQGSGQYF.

The J gene is TRBJ2-2, the V gene TRBV7-2, with 10 bases lining up with TRBD1. Germline CDR1 and CDR2: SGHTA and FQGNSA. After removal of 3 bases from V and 6 bases from J, the junction contained 7 bases not matched to a gene. This CDR3 region has 16 residues. CDR3 in amino acids: CASSFGQGVGAGELFF. CDR3 sequence (DNA): TGTGCCAGCAGCTTCGGACAGGGGGTAGGAGCCGGGGAGCTGTTTTTT.